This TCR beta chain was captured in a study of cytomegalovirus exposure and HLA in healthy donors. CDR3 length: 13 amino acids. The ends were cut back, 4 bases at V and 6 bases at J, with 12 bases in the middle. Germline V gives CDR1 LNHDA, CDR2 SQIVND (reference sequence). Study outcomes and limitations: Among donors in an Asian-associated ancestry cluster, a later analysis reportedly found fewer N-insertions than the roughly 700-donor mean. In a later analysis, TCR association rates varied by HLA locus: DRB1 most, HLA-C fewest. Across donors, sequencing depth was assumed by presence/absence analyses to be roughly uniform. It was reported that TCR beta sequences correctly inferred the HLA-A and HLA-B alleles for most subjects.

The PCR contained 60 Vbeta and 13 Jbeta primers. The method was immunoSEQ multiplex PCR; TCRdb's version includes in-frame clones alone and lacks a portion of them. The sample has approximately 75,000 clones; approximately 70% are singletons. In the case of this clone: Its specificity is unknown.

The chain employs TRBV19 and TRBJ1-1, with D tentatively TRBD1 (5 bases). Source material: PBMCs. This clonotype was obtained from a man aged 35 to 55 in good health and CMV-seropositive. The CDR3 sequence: CASSTFDRAEAFF. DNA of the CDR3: TGTGCCAGTAGTACCTTCGACAGAGCTGAAGCTTTCTTT.